This TCR beta chain derives from a study of blood T cell repertoires in COVID-19. Across the whole study: COVID-19 samples collected from the United States, Italy and Spain covered acute and convalescent phases. Nucleic acid was either cDNA or gDNA, and it came from T cells, B-cell-depleted T cells, or PBMCs.

Methods used by the authors: Reference gene primer amplification in the assay estimated nucleated cell counts. TCRdb's copy holds only in-frame clones and misses some; the assay was immunoSEQ multiplex PCR. The DNA gave D and trimming, while V, J and clone size come from that table. The repertoire has about 120,000 clones, roughly three quarters of them found once; the top ten carry approximately 4.2%. CDR1 LNHNV and CDR2 YYDKDF come from the germline V gene (reference sequence). V trimming: 0 bases; J trimming: 4 bases; junction bases outside the gene matches: 3. The CDR3 is made up of 16 amino acids. This clone has just one count.

The sequencing sample was made of peripheral blood. The rearrangement joins TRBV15 to TRBJ2-1, with 10 nucleotides matching TRBD2. This clonotype was sampled from a woman of 80 years or more with acute or convalescent COVID-19. The CDR3, as DNA: TGTGCCACCAGCAGAGAACTAGCGGGACCGTACAATGAGCAGTTCTTC. It yields the protein CATSRELAGPYNEQFF. The full variable domain, with the rest looked up from reference TRBV15 and TRBJ2-1, is DAMVIQNPRYQVTQFGKPVTLSCSQTLNHNVMYWYQQKSSQAPKLLFHYYDKDFNNEADTPDNFQSRRPNTSFCFLDIRSPGLGDTAMYLCATSRELAGPYNEQFFGPGTRLTVL.